Each of the 30 T cell receptor beta chains below was sequenced from the same sample in a study of cytomegalovirus exposure and HLA in healthy donors. The PCR ran on 60 Vbeta and 13 Jbeta primers. Libraries were prepared by immunoSEQ multiplex PCR; TCRdb keeps only in-frame clonotypes and omits some of them. This sample has over 95,000 clones, with about 77% found just once. Sequencing was performed on PBMCs. The receptor set was obtained from a woman aged 25 to 39 in good health and CMV-seropositive.

The chain uses TRBV5-1 and TRBJ2-7; D not certain. This CDR3 spans 13 amino acids. The germline gives CDR1 SGHRS, CDR2 YFSETQ. V shed 0 bases and J shed 3 bases, with 7 bases lying between them. Here the CDR3 reads CASSLEAGYEQYF. The CDR3 nucleotides are TGCGCCAGCAGCTTGGAGGCAGGCTACGAGCAGTACTTC. The full variable domain, with the rest looked up from reference TRBV5-1 and TRBJ2-7, is KAGVTQTPRYLIKTRGQQVTLSCSPISGHRSVSWYQQTPGQGLQFLFEYFSETQRNKGNFPGRFSGRQFSNSRSEMNVSTLELGDSALYLCASSLEAGYEQYFGPGTRLTVT.

The rearrangement links TRBV10-3 to TRBJ1-1; TRBD1 is a possible D gene (6 bases). The CDR3 runs 14 residues. Germline-derived CDR1 and CDR2 are ENHRY and SYGVKD. The germline V and J ends were trimmed by 6 bases and 6 bases, with 17 bases remaining between them. CDR3 residues: CAISPSGGPSEAFF. The CDR3 DNA reads TGTGCCATCAGCCCCTCGGGGGGCCCCTCTGAAGCTTTCTTT.

The chain combines TRBV7-3 with TRBJ2-7; the D gene is possibly TRBD1 (5 bases). CDR1 and CDR2 (germline): SGHTA, FQGTGA. V dropped 5 bases and J dropped 1 base, with 9 bases sitting between them. This CDR3 comprises 13 residues. The CDR3 protein is CASSVGHSYEQYF. The DNA of the CDR3 is TGTGCCAGCAGCGTTGGACATTCCTACGAGCAGTACTTC.

The rearrangement uses TRBV7-8 and TRBJ1-5; D remains ambiguous. Trimming took 1 base from V and 5 from J, leaving 6 bases between them. Germline V gene data show CDR1 as SGHVS and CDR2 as FQNEAQ. The CDR3 loop spans 13 amino acids. The CDR3 DNA follows: TGTGCCAGCAGCTTAGAGAGGGATCAGCCCCAGCATTTT. The encoded protein is CASSLERDQPQHF.

The chain recombines TRBV25-1 with TRBJ2-3, with D possibly being TRBD2 (6 bases). Trimming took 5 bases from V and 2 from J, leaving 14 bases between them. Per the germline V gene, CDR1 is MGHDK and CDR2 is SYGVNS. This CDR3 spans 15 amino acids. This chain's CDR3 is CASSTRRASTDTQYF. The CDR3 region has the DNA TGTGCCAGCAGTACCCGGAGGGCCTCCACAGATACGCAGTATTTT.

This chain uses TRBV30 with TRBJ1-6; 8 positions match TRBD1. The V gene's germline CDR1 is GTSNPN and CDR2 SVGIG (reference sequence). V was clipped by 0 bases and J by 9 bases; unmatched bases: 7. The CDR3 spans 15 residues. CDR3 amino acids: CAWSVEGTGASPLHF. CDR3 coding DNA: TGTGCCTGGAGTGTAGAGGGGACAGGTGCTTCACCCCTCCACTTT. Combining the CDR3 with reference TRBV30 and TRBJ1-6 gives the whole variable domain SQTIHQWPATLVQPVGSPLSLECTVEGTSNPNLYWYRQAAGRGLQLLFYSVGIGQISSEVPQNLSASRPQDRQFILSSKKLLLSDSGFYLCAWSVEGTGASPLHFGNGTRLTVT.

This sequence joins TRBV2 and TRBJ2-7; 7 bases fit TRBD1. The J segment lost 6 bases and the V segment lost 0 bases, leaving 5 bases of the junction unmatched. Germline CDR1 is SNHLY and CDR2 is FYNNEI. The CDR3 is made up of 14 amino acids. The CDR3 bases are TGTGCCAGCAGTGAAGCGCGAGGGGGCGCCGAGCAGTACTTC. Translation gives CASSEARGGAEQYF.

The chain links TRBV18 to TRBJ1-1; D may be TRBD1 (5 bases). The CDR3 runs 15 residues. Germline CDR1 is KGHSH and CDR2 is LQKENI. Between the trimmed V and J ends, which lost 4 bases and 5 bases, there was a span of 17 bases. The CDR3 here is CASSQTDDSGTEAFF. The CDR3 DNA is TGTGCCAGCTCACAAACCGACGACAGCGGGACTGAAGCTTTCTTT.

The gene calls are TRBV15 and TRBJ2-1; D possibly corresponds to TRBD1 (5 bases). The CDR3 has 15 amino acids. The germline V gene has CDR1 LNHNV and CDR2 YYDKDF (reference sequence). V lost 1 base and J 4 bases, leaving 11 bases between the germline ends. This CDR3 is CATSRAPDIYNEQFF. CDR3 nucleotides: TGTGCCACCAGCAGAGCCCCGGACATATACAATGAGCAGTTCTTC.

The CDR3 DNA is TGTGCCAGCAGGACTAATACACAGGGATCTCGCGAGCAGTACTTC. Translating it yields CASRTNTQGSREQYF. The chain recombines TRBV6-5 with TRBJ2-5; possibly TRBD1 for D (6 bases). The DNA end lines up better with TRBJ2-7; the J call may be wrong. The germline gives CDR1 MNHEY, CDR2 SVGAGI. This CDR3 contains 15 residues.

The V call is TRBV27, the J call TRBJ2-6; a possible D gene is TRBD2 (5 bases). Germline CDR1 and CDR2: MNHEY and SMNVEV (reference sequence). Trimming took 3 bases from V and 0 from J, leaving 15 bases between them. This CDR3 has 18 residues. CDR3 in amino acids: CASSFVGKDYSGANVLTF. CDR3 nucleotides: TGTGCCAGCAGTTTCGTTGGCAAAGACTACTCTGGGGCCAACGTCCTGACTTTC.

The chain has TRBV19 and TRBJ1-1; TRBD1 matches at 9 bases. The length of the CDR3 is 14 residues. Germline values: CDR1 LNHDA, CDR2 SQIVND (reference sequence). V dropped 4 bases and J dropped 5; count of bases not matched to a gene: 5. The CDR3 DNA follows: TGTGCCAGTAGTAGCGGACAGGGGAGAACTGAAGCTTTCTTT. Amino acids: CASSSGQGRTEAFF.

The chain couples TRBV5-6 to TRBJ2-5; D not resolved. The CDR3 consists of 13 residues. Germline loops: CDR1 SGHDT, CDR2 YYEEEE. V was pared by 4 bases and J by 3 bases, with 10 bases between. The CDR3 region is CASSPPAKETQYF. The CDR3 bases are TGTGCCAGCAGCCCCCCAGCGAAAGAGACCCAGTACTTC.

V usage is TRBV30 and J usage is TRBJ1-1; 7 bases fit TRBD1. Germline V gene sequence: CDR1 GTSNPN, CDR2 SVGIG (reference sequence). CDR3 length equals 14 residues. V shed 0 bases, J shed 4 bases, and the junction held 5 bases outside the gene matches. In DNA, the CDR3 is TGTGCCTGGAGTGTAACAGGGGTAAGCACTGAAGCTTTCTTT. Its protein is CAWSVTGVSTEAFF.

The chain is built from TRBV7-9 and TRBJ1-1; TRBD1 matches 7 bases. CDR3 length equals 14 residues. Per germline, CDR1 SEHNR and CDR2 FQNEAQ (reference sequence). V dropped 5 bases and J dropped 3; count of bases not matched to a gene: 6. CDR3 in amino acids: CASSADREYTEAFF. The CDR3 DNA sequence: TGTGCCAGCAGCGCCGACAGGGAATACACTGAAGCTTTCTTT.

The chain couples TRBV6-6 to TRBJ2-4, with no clear D. The germline V gene encodes CDR1 MNHNY and CDR2 SVGAGI (reference sequence). Trimming cost V 5 bases and J 5 bases, with 7 bases left between them. The CDR3 consists of 12 residues. In nucleotides, the CDR3 is TGTGCCAGCAGTAACGCAGAAAACATTCAGTACTTC. Its translation is CASSNAENIQYF.

The chain couples TRBV6-6 to TRBJ1-1, with D maybe TRBD1 (5 bases). Trimming shortened V by 8 bases and J by 1 base, and 11 bases separated the two germline ends. CDR1 and CDR2 (germline): MNHNY, SVGAGI (reference sequence). CDR3 length equals 13 residues. The CDR3 loop reads CASSRVTNTEAFF. CDR3 bases: TGTGCCAGCTCCAGGGTAACGAACACTGAAGCTTTCTTT.

The gene calls are TRBV7-6 and TRBJ1-3; tentatively, D is TRBD1 (5 bases). CDR1 is SGHVS and CDR2 is FNYEAQ in the germline V gene. Trimming shortened V by 5 bases and J by 0 bases, and 20 bases separated the two germline ends. The CDR3 spans 18 residues. The CDR3 protein is CASSPTPEQATSGNTIYF. Written as DNA, the CDR3 is TGTGCCAGCAGCCCAACCCCCGAACAGGCGACCTCTGGAAACACCATATATTTT.

The rearrangement links TRBV10-3 to TRBJ1-5; possibly TRBD1 for D (5 bases). This CDR3 region has 16 residues. V was shortened by 1 base and J by 5 bases, with 15 bases between the two germline ends. Germline assignment: CDR1 ENHRY and CDR2 SYGVKD. The CDR3 protein is CAISELGGAGDQPQHF. The CDR3 DNA follows: TGTGCCATCAGTGAGTTGGGTGGGGCTGGGGATCAGCCCCAGCATTTT.

The chain joins TRBV15 to TRBJ2-5; 7 bases match TRBD1. The CDR3 covers 14 residues. Germline V CDR1 and CDR2: LNHNV, YYDKDF (reference sequence). The trim removed 4 bases at V and 5 bases at J, leaving 7 bases unmatched. CDR3 sequence: CATSTRTGGETQYF. Written as DNA, the CDR3 is TGTGCCACCAGCACGAGGACAGGCGGGGAGACCCAGTACTTC.

The chain joins TRBV18 to TRBJ2-7; 8 bases map to TRBD2. From germline, CDR1 is KGHSH and CDR2 LQKENI. There are 15 residues in the CDR3. V lost 2 bases and J lost 6; bases outside the gene matches: 9. CDR3 bases: TGTGCCAGCTCACCATCCGGGACTAGTCCCCTCGAGCAGTACTTC. Translation gives CASSPSGTSPLEQYF.

The genes are TRBV7-9 and TRBJ1-1; D gene uncertain. The CDR3 contains 13 residues. From germline, CDR1 is SEHNR and CDR2 FQNEAQ (reference sequence). The V end was cut by 7 bases, the J end by 5 bases, with 14 bases between. CDR3 sequence: CASTSGDGTEAFF. As DNA, the CDR3 is TGTGCCAGCACCTCGGGAGATGGGACTGAAGCTTTCTTT.

The genes are TRBV5-1 and TRBJ2-7; 10 bases fit TRBD2. This CDR3 spans 18 amino acids. Germline CDR1 is SGHRS and CDR2 is YFSETQ. The V gene end was trimmed by 4 bases and the J gene end by 7 bases; junction bases not matched to a gene: 20. In DNA, the CDR3 is TGCGCCAGCAGCCGTGATATGGGGGGACTAGCGACAGGCCGGGAGCAGTACTTC. The encoded protein is CASSRDMGGLATGREQYF.

Details on this clone: Germline is not matched at one junction end, which may reflect a read error. V is TRBV14 and J is TRBJ1-1; D is unclear. This CDR3 is 17 amino acids long. Germline V lookup: CDR1 SGHDN, CDR2 FVKESK. The CDR3 nucleotides are TGTGCCAGCAGCCGCTACAACCTTGGAGGCCCGAACGCTGAAGCTTTCTTT. Protein sequence: CASSRYNLGGPNAEAFF.

V gene TRBV5-1 combines with J gene TRBJ1-1; D unclear. Germline V gene data show CDR1 as SGHRS and CDR2 as YFSETQ. V was cut by 2 bases and J by 0 bases, with 11 bases left in between. The CDR3 is 15 residues long. CDR3 nucleotides: TGCGCCAGCAGCTTATTTACAGCTTTGAACACTGAAGCTTTCTTT. Protein: CASSLFTALNTEAFF.

Written as DNA, the CDR3 is TGTGCCAGCAGCAACCGGGACAGTAGGGAAACTAATGAAAAACTGTTTTTT. This sequence encodes CASSNRDSRETNEKLFF. This rearrangement joins TRBV5-5 to TRBJ1-4, with TRBD1 matching 7 bases. Germline V gene sequence: CDR1 SGHKS, CDR2 YYEKEE (reference sequence). Unmatched junction bases numbered 10, after V lost 4 bases and J lost 1 base. This CDR3 has 17 residues.

The chain carries TRBV11-3 and TRBJ2-5; 9 bases fit TRBD2. The J call is in doubt because the DNA end fits TRBJ2-7 better. The CDR3 length is 16 residues. The V gene's germline CDR1 is SGHNT and CDR2 YENEEA. The CDR3 region is CASQSGASGISYEQYF. The CDR3 nucleotides read TGTGCCAGTCAATCGGGGGCTAGCGGGATTTCCTACGAGCAGTACTTC.

This clone was counted only a few times. The chain recombines TRBV27 with TRBJ2-1; weak D call: TRBD2 (5 bases). Germline V gene lookup returns CDR1 MNHEY and CDR2 SMNVEV (reference sequence). V was trimmed by 3 bases and J by 8 bases, leaving 14 bases between them. This CDR3 comprises 14 residues. The CDR3 DNA reads TGTGCCAGCAGTTTGCTGTTCGAGGGCGATGAGCAGTTCTTC. This codes for CASSLLFEGDEQFF.

V usage is TRBV10-3 and J usage is TRBJ1-1, with TRBD1 identical over 8 bases. Germline V lookup: CDR1 ENHRY, CDR2 SYGVKD. The CDR3 length is 15 residues. After removal of 5 bases from V and 1 base from J, the junction contained 6 bases not matched to a gene. The CDR3 sequence: CAISPGTGSNTEAFF. The CDR3 DNA is TGTGCCATCAGTCCCGGGACAGGATCGAACACTGAAGCTTTCTTT.

This clone was picked up a small number of times. This chain connects TRBV6-5 to TRBJ1-1; D gene uncertain. The CDR3 has 13 amino acids. The germline V and J ends were trimmed by 4 bases and 1 base, with 7 bases remaining between them. Per germline, CDR1 MNHEY and CDR2 SVGAGI. The chain's CDR3 is CASSSIRNTEAFF. CDR3 nucleotide sequence: TGTGCCAGCAGTTCCATCAGGAACACTGAAGCTTTCTTT.